This T cell receptor (beta chain) was captured in a study of blood T cell repertoires in COVID-19. Study in general: Sites in the United States, Italy and Spain provided acute and convalescent COVID-19 samples. Nucleic acid was either cDNA or gDNA, and it came from T cells, B-cell-depleted T cells, or PBMCs.

The V gene's germline CDR1 is KGHSH and CDR2 LQKENI. This CDR3 contains 17 residues. The J segment lost 6 bases and the V segment lost 0 bases, leaving 11 bases of the junction unmatched. Original processing notes: The authors estimated nucleated cell counts from reference gene primer amplification. Data came from immunoSEQ multiplex PCR; TCRdb stores just in-frame clones and leaves some out. The V and J calls and clone size were taken over from that table, and D and trimming were inferred from the DNA. The table records roughly 90,000 clones, more than 85% of them present only once. Source material: peripheral blood. The TCR sequence derives from a man aged 35 to 55 with acute or convalescent COVID-19. The V and J genes are TRBV18 and TRBJ1-5; TRBD1 matches at 7 bases. The CDR3 loop is CASSPPSSLQGGQPQHF. CDR3 in DNA: TGTGCCAGCTCACCACCGAGTTCTTTGCAGGGGGGTCAGCCCCAGCATTTT. Supplemented by reference TRBV18 and TRBJ1-5, the full variable domain reads NAGVMQNPRHLVRRRGQEARLRCSPMKGHSHVYWYRQLPEEGLKFMVYLQKENIIDESGMPKERFSAEFPKEGPSILRIQQVVRGDSAAYFCASSPPSSLQGGQPQHFGDGTRLSIL.